The subject of this entry is one TCR beta chain. Its target is not known. The data were taken from a study of cytomegalovirus exposure and HLA in healthy donors. For the study at large: Out of about 170 million T cells, an earlier analysis found fewer than 140 million unique TCR beta sequences in total. Study findings and constraints: Most TCR sequences were seen very rarely across donors, but some public TCRs occurred in many. It emerged from a later analysis that several of the most significant clusters appeared to be linked to common viral pathogens.

The CDR3 totals 15 residues. The germline V gene has CDR1 SGHRS and CDR2 YFSETQ. Amplification used 60 Vbeta primers and 13 Jbeta primers. Assay: immunoSEQ multiplex PCR; the TCRdb copy retains only in-frame clones and omits some. This sample has fewer than 150,000 clones, with around 81% found just once. The receptor comes from a male donor in good health and CMV-seronegative. The chain employs TRBV5-1 and TRBJ2-5; 8 nucleotides line up with TRBD1. With the DNA end fitting TRBJ2-7 better, the J assignment may be wrong. The material sequenced was PBMCs. As DNA, the CDR3 is TGCGCCAGCAGCTTGGGGACAGGGTGGTTTGACGAGCAGTACTTC. The encoded protein is CASSLGTGWFDEQYF.